The sequence of this T cell receptor beta chain was determined in a study of beta chain features in type 1 diabetes. CD4+ naive, central memory, regulatory and stem cell-like memory subsets were isolated by sorting on CD45RO/CCR7/CD25/CD127/CD95/CD27. About this clone: The antigen remains unidentified. The identical CDR3 is also encoded by other nucleotide sequences in the sample.

The CDR3 is 14 residues long. The J segment lost 2 bases and the V segment lost 3 bases, leaving 1 base of the junction unmatched. Germline CDR1 and CDR2: SEHNR and FQNEAQ (reference sequence). The study's findings and limits: Patients' naive, central memory and Treg TCRB repertoires seemed closer to one another than those of healthy donors. Patients with type 1 diabetes showed fewer VDJ junction insertions and more deletions. Type 1 diabetes patients had TCRB CDR3s that were shorter (moderately but significantly so) in all four CD4+ subsets.

Expressed TCRB transcripts were sequenced because the isolated RNA had all been reverse transcribed beforehand. Repertoires were generated with immunoSEQ multiplex PCR, while TCRdb's copy carries only in-frame clones and drops some. The sample has around 200,000 clones, approximately 13% seen once. This sequence originates from a woman aged 18-30 years in good health. Material: central memory CD4+ T cells from blood. The chain recombines TRBV7-9 with TRBJ1-5; 7 bases are shared with TRBD1. CDR3 sequence reads: CASSLGQRNQPQHF. CDR3 bases: TGTGCCAGCAGCTTGGGACAGCGCAATCAGCCCCAGCATTTT.